One sample yielded the 21 T cell receptor beta chains listed below, sequenced in a study of metastatic and nonmetastatic thyroid tumors. All patients were treatment-naive before thyroid surgery. Via MiXCR, TCRdb re-called the PCR reads. This table holds 20,000 to 25,000 clones, roughly 20% found once. Source material: adjacent normal tissue. The receptor source for this set is a female donor with papillary thyroid cancer or a benign thyroid nodule (not recorded which). Some clones in this sample may be carry-over from other donors' samples.

The chain recombines TRBV14 with TRBJ2-2; 8 nucleotides align to TRBD2. Germline V CDR1 and CDR2: SGHDN, FVKESK. The CDR3 is 16 amino acids. Trimming at V came to 4 bases and at J to 6 bases, leaving 10 bases not matched to a gene. The CDR3 is CASSPYGREDPGELFF. The CDR3 DNA reads TGTGCCAGCAGCCCTTACGGGCGGGAGGACCCCGGGGAGCTGTTTTTT.

The rearrangement uses TRBV20-1 and TRBJ2-7; tentatively, D is TRBD2 (5 bases). The CDR3 totals 14 residues. The ends were cut back, 7 bases at V and 6 bases at J, with 22 bases in the middle. CDR1 is DFQATT and CDR2 is SNEGSKA in the germline V gene (reference sequence). This CDR3 is CSVLGIWGATEQYF. Written as DNA, the CDR3 is TGCAGTGTTCTAGGTATCTGGGGAGCCACCGAGCAGTACTTC.

The sample holds many counts of this clone. The chain uses TRBV6-2 or TRBV6-3 and TRBJ2-4; the match to TRBD1 covers 11 bases. The CDR3 contains 15 residues. CDR1 is MNHEY and CDR2 is SVGEGT in the germline V gene. The trim removed 2 bases at V and 5 bases at J, leaving 2 bases unmatched. CDR3 residues: CASSYRTGGQNIQYF. CDR3 bases: TGTGCCAGCAGTTACCGGACAGGGGGCCAAAACATTCAGTACTTC.

This clone was seen repeatedly, ten times or more. The chain employs TRBV3-1 and TRBJ1-1, with D perhaps TRBD1 (5 bases). Trimming removed 3 bases at V and 5 bases at J, with 7 bases between. Germline assignment: CDR1 LGHDT and CDR2 YNNKEL (reference sequence). CDR3 length equals 12 residues. The CDR3 bases are TGTGCCAGCAGCCAGGGGGGGACTGAAGCTTTCTTT. Translation gives CASSQGGTEAFF.

About this clone: Possible read error: a much larger clone is one base away. The chain employs TRBV19 and TRBJ2-5; D may be TRBD1 (6 bases). Looked up from germline, CDR1 is LNHDA and CDR2 is SQIVND (reference sequence). V was trimmed by 8 bases and J by 1 base, leaving 11 bases between them. CDR3 size: 13 residues. DNA for the CDR3: TGTGCCAGTTGCACACAGGGCCAAGAGACCCAGTACTTC. Protein: CASCTQGQETQYF.

As regards this clone: A junction end diverges from the germline sequence, so it may reflect a read error. J is TRBJ1-2 and V is TRBV7-2; D uncertain. The CDR3 is 13 residues long. CDR1 and CDR2 from the germline V gene are SGHTA and FQGNSA. CDR3 region: CASSLTGGLGHTF. CDR3 DNA sequence: TGCGCCAGCAGCTTAACGGGAGGGCTTGGCCACACCTTC. Full variable domain (rest looked up from reference TRBV7-2 and TRBJ1-2): GAGVSQSPSNKVTEKGKDVELRCDPISGHTALYWYRQSLGQGLEFLIYFQGNSAPDKSGLPSDRFSAERTGGSVSTLTIQRTQQEDSAVYLCASSLTGGLGHTFGSGTRLTVV.

This clone was seen many times. The chain employs TRBV5-1 and TRBJ1-4; D gene ambiguous. The CDR3 spans 14 residues. CDR1 SGHRS and CDR2 YFSETQ come from the germline V gene. V lost 1 base, J lost 4 bases, and 8 bases lay in between. The CDR3 region has the DNA TGCGCCAGCAGCTTGAGGGTTGGTAATGAAAAACTGTTTTTT. It translates to CASSLRVGNEKLFF.

Ten or more counts support this clone. This chain uses TRBV30 with TRBJ2-7, with 7 positions matching TRBD1. This CDR3 is built from 14 residues. Germline loops: CDR1 GTSNPN, CDR2 SVGIG (reference sequence). V gave up 4 bases and J gave up 0 bases; unmatched junction bases: 6. This CDR3 is CAWTDRASSYEQYF. In DNA form, the CDR3 reads TGTGCCTGGACAGACAGGGCGAGCTCCTACGAGCAGTACTTC.

By share, this clone counts as medium-sized. The chain combines TRBV19 with TRBJ1-1, with D hard to call. The ends were cut back, 6 bases at V and 7 bases at J, with 12 bases in the middle. Germline lookup yields CDR1 LNHDA and CDR2 SQIVND (reference sequence). The CDR3 is 12 residues long. CDR3 coding DNA: TGTGCCAGTAGGACCCGGAGAGATGAAGCTTTCTTT. Translation gives CASRTRRDEAFF.

This clone was picked up a small number of times. The V and J genes are TRBV6-1 and TRBJ1-3, with TRBD1 matching over 9 bases. J was trimmed by 1 base and V by 8 bases; bases with no gene match: 6. Germline V gene sequence: CDR1 MNHNS, CDR2 SASEGT. The CDR3 sequence is 15 residues long. The CDR3 DNA is TGTGCCAGCGTAAGGGGACAGGGATCTGGAAACACCATATATTTT. Amino acids: CASVRGQGSGNTIYF.

This clone occurred a few times. The chain couples TRBV12-3 or TRBV12-4 to TRBJ1-5; 8 bases agree with TRBD1. With 6 bases clipped from V and 4 bases from J, the junction kept 8 bases outside the gene matches. The CDR3 is 15 residues long. CDR3 region: CASSRTGLLNQPQHF. CDR3 in DNA: TGTGCCAGCAGCCGGACAGGGTTGCTGAATCAGCCCCAGCATTTT.

The J gene is TRBJ1-1, the V gene TRBV28, with a tentative D call TRBD1 (5 bases). Germline CDR1 MDHEN, CDR2 SYDVKM. Trimming left V 6 bases short and J 0 bases short, with 11 bases between. The CDR3 contains 14 residues. The CDR3 nucleotides are TGTGCCAGCAGCTGGGAGACAGTGAACACTGAAGCTTTCTTT. Amino acids: CASSWETVNTEAFF. The whole variable domain, remainder taken from reference TRBV28 and TRBJ1-1, is DVKVTQSSRYLVKRTGEKVFLECVQDMDHENMFWYRQDPGLGLRLIYFSYDVKMKEKGDIPEGYSVSREKKERFSLILESASTNQTSMYLCASSWETVNTEAFFGQGTRLTVV.

This clone was counted ten times or more. This sequence joins TRBV4-2 and TRBJ1-1, with unresolved D. V was clipped by 4 bases and J by 7 bases, with 22 bases between them. There are 16 residues in the CDR3. CDR1 LGHNA and CDR2 YNFKEQ come from the germline V gene. In DNA, the CDR3 is TGTGCCAGCAGCCTCTCCTCTTTTGGAGCGGGTGATGAAGCTTTCTTT. Its protein is CASSLSSFGAGDEAFF.

This clone was seen at least ten times. This chain joins TRBV2 and TRBJ2-7; 9 nucleotides line up with TRBD1. The CDR3 is 14 residues long. J gave up 3 bases and V 6 bases, and 6 bases lay outside the gene matches. Germline V CDR1 and CDR2: SNHLY, FYNNEI. The CDR3 coding sequence is TGTGCCAGCAGAAGGGACAGGGTTGACTACGAGCAGTACTTC. It yields the protein CASRRDRVDYEQYF.

In its sample, this clone was seen a few times. The CDR3 does not end in the conserved phenylalanine or tryptophan, so this is likely a read error. This rearrangement joins TRBV12-3 or TRBV12-4 to TRBJ1-5, with no clear D. This CDR3 is 12 amino acids long. V gave up 7 bases and J gave up 0 bases, with 4 bases separating them. As DNA, the CDR3 is TGTGCCAGCACGCGTAGCAATCAGCCCCAGCATCTT. Amino acids: CASTRSNQPQHL.

This clone was seen at least ten times. The V and J genes are TRBV13 and TRBJ2-1, with a tentative D call TRBD1 (7 bases). V was clipped by 3 bases and J by 5 bases, with 8 bases between them. The CDR3 has 13 residues. Germline loops: CDR1 PRHDT, CDR2 FYEKMQ (reference sequence). The chain's CDR3 is CASSFRGDNEQFF. The CDR3 DNA follows: TGTGCCAGCAGCTTCAGGGGGGACAATGAGCAGTTCTTC.

The chain links TRBV2 to TRBJ2-7; D might be TRBD1 (6 bases). The germline CDR1 and CDR2 sequences are SNHLY and FYNNEI. The germline V and J ends were trimmed by 4 bases and 1 base, with 11 bases remaining between them. CDR3 length: 14 amino acids. CDR3 region: CASSAGARSYEQYF. In DNA, the CDR3 is TGTGCCAGCAGTGCAGGGGCCCGTTCCTACGAGCAGTACTTC.

This clone turned up a few times. The V and J genes are TRBV28 and TRBJ2-1; 11 bases are shared with TRBD2. Germline V gives CDR1 MDHEN, CDR2 SYDVKM. The J segment lost 6 bases and the V segment lost 5 bases, leaving 6 bases of the junction unmatched. This CDR3 is built from 15 residues. The CDR3 sequence: CASSTFTSGSNEQFF. As DNA, the CDR3 is TGTGCCAGCAGTACTTTTACTAGCGGGAGCAATGAGCAGTTCTTC.

As to this clone: Since the CDR3 does not end with the conserved phenylalanine or tryptophan, this likely comes from a read error. For the CDR3, the DNA is TGTGCCAGCAGTGAACCCCAGTTTGGGGGGCCCCAGCATCTT. Its protein product is CASSEPQFGGPQHL. V gene TRBV2 combines with J gene TRBJ1-5; tentatively, D is TRBD1 (5 bases). This CDR3 has 14 residues. Trimming took off 2 bases at V and 9 bases at J, with 14 bases between the two ends. The germline V gene has CDR1 SNHLY and CDR2 FYNNEI.

This clone is labeled as medium-sized. The CDR3 DNA is TGTGCCAGCAGTTTAAGGCAGGGGGGGGCTTATGGCTACACCTTC. It is translated as CASSLRQGGAYGYTF. The chain employs TRBV12-3 or TRBV12-4 and TRBJ1-2; 7 nucleotides align to TRBD1. CDR3 length equals 15 residues. J gave up 5 bases and V 2 bases, and 8 bases lay outside the gene matches.

This clone showed up many times. The J gene is TRBJ2-1, the V gene TRBV2, with TRBD2 matching 7 bases. Germline V lookup: CDR1 SNHLY, CDR2 FYNNEI. CDR3 length: 17 residues. V shed 3 bases and J 8 bases; nucleotides not matched to a gene: 16. CDR3: CASSEGVAGDKSYEQFF. The CDR3 nucleotides are TGTGCCAGCAGTGAGGGGGTGGCGGGAGATAAGTCCTATGAGCAGTTCTTC.